This T cell receptor beta chain emerged from a study of blood T cell repertoires in COVID-19 (dated by TCRdb to between 2020 and 2021). Describing the broader study: The collaborator samples originated in the United States, Italy and Spain and spanned the acute and convalescent phases of COVID-19. The prospective study material was composed of cDNA or gDNA derived from T cells, B-cell-depleted T cells, or PBMCs. Subjects who had been exposed to COVID-19, were actively infected with it, or had recovered from it provided the deeply sampled blood TCRbeta repertoires that made up the dataset. A de-identified subject ID, COVID-19 status, age in years and sex were almost always included in the sample metadata. Where available, HLA class I and class II types were obtained from metadata supplied by the sample provider rather than from assay-based typing. Samples came from the ongoing ImmuneRACE study (first 160 participants) plus 1,254 subjects from 6 global collaborators. The repertoires were released in a freely available public database meant as a resource for research on the immune response to SARS-CoV-2.

What the work shows at the level of the full study, not this receptor alone: How much clinical and demographic metadata was included differed by source and by participant, and the metadata was provided uncurated.

Comments on this clone: Its recognized antigen is unknown. Per-base quality was not reported, and no clone a single base away is much larger than it.

The immunoSEQ Assay, a bias-controlled multiplex PCR, was used to amplify TCRbeta CDR3 regions from genomic DNA. The paper's processing steps were these. Nucleated cell counts per sample were estimated from amplification of reference gene primers within the assay. To quantify the absolute abundance of each unique TCRbeta CDR3 rearrangement, sequence reads were collapsed and filtered. For each sample, productive Simpson clonality was calculated as the square root of Simpson's diversity index across productive rearrangements. As stored in TCRdb, this immuneACCESS dataset retains in-frame rearrangements with V and J assigned. A fraction of the clones does not appear; measured against another copy, unresolved V genes explain less than half of the discrepancy, and the remainder lacks a known reason. From that table come the V and J calls and clone size; the DNA was used to work out D and trimming. The sample includes about 56,000 clones, with around 90% observed a single time. Clones ranked in the top ten supply approximately 3.4% of the sample.

CDR1 and CDR2, looked up from the germline V gene (reference sequence), are SEHNR and FQNEAQ. Relative to germline, V is missing 7 bases and J is missing 0 bases, with 8 bases of the junction outside any gene match. Taken from cysteine to phenylalanine, the CDR3 has 15 residues. This entry keeps only the CDR3 DNA: 45 bases, framed from base 1. The collaborating institutions used their own protocols to collect whole blood in K2EDTA tubes. For TCRbeta analysis, collaborator samples were shipped as frozen whole blood, as isolated PBMCs, or as DNA extracted from either sample type. The TCR sequence derives from a man in his forties or fifties with active COVID-19. The material sequenced was peripheral blood. This receptor chain uses TRBV7-9 and TRBJ2-7; TRBD1 matches 8 bases in the middle. The CDR3 region has the sequence CASNNPGGRSYEQYF. The sequenced DNA is TGTGCCAGCAACAATCCAGGGGGCCGCTCCTACGAGCAGTACTTC. Outside the CDR3, residues come from the reference TRBV7-9 and TRBJ2-7 proteins, so the full variable domain is: DTGVSQNPRHKITKRGQNVTFRCDPISEHNRLYWYRQTLGQGPEFLTYFQNEAQLEKSRLLSDRFSAERPKGSFSTLEIQRTEQGDSAMYLCASNNPGGRSYEQYFGPGTRLTVT.